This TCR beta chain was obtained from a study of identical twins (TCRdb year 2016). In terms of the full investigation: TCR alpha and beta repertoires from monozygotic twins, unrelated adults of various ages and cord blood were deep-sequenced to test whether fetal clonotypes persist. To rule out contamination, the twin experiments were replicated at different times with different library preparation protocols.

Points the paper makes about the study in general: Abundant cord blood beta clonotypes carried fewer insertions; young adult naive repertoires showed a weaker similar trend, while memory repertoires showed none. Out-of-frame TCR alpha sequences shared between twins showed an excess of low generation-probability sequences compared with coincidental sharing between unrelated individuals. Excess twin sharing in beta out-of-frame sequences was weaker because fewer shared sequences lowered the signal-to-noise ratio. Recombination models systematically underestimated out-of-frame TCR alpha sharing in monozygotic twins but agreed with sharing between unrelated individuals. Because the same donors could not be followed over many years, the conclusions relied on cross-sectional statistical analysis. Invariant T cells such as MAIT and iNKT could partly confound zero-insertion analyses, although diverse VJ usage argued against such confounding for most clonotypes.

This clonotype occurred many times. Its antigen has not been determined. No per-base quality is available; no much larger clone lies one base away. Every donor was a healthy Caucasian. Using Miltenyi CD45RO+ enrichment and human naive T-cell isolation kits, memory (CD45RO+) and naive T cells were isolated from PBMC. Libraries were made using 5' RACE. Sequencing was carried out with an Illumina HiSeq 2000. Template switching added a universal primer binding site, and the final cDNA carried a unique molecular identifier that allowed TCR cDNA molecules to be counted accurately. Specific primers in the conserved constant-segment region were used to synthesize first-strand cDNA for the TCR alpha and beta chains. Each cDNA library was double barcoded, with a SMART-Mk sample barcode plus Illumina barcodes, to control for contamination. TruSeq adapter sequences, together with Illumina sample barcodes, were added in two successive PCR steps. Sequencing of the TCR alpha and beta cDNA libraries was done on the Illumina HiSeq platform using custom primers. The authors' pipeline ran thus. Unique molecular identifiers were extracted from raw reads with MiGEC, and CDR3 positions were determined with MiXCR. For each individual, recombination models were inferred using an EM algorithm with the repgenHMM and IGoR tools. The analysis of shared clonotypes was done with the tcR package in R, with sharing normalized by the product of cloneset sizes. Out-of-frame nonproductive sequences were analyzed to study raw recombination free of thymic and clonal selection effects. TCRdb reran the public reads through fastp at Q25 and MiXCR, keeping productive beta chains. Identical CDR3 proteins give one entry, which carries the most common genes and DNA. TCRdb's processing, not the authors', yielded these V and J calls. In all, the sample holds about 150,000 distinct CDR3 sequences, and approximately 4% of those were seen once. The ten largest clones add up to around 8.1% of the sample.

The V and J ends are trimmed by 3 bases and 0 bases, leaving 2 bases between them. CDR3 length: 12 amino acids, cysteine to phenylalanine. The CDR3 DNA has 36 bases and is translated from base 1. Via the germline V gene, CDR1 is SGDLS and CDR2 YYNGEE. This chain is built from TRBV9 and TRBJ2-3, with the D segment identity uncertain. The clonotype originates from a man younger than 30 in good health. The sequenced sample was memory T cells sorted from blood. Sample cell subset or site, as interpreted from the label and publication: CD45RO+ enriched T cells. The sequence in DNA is TGTGCCAGCAGCGATAGCACAGATACGCAGTATTTT. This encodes CASSDSTDTQYF.